Following are 7 T cell receptor beta chains from one sample sequenced in a study of shared clonotypes between healthy human individuals. Using immunoSEQ multiplex PCR, the repertoire was profiled, and TCRdb retains in-frame clones only, with some absent. The sample records some 2.4 million clones, 93% being singletons. Sequenced sample: naive CD4+ T cells from PBMCs. Subset meaning: CD45RA+ positively selected. The source is a young man in good health. Some clones in this sample may be carry-over from other donors' samples.

The chain uses TRBV12-5 and TRBJ1-2; 7 nucleotides align to TRBD1. Trimming at V came to 0 bases and at J to 2 bases, leaving 6 bases not matched to a gene. Germline CDR1 reads LGHNT; CDR2 reads FRNRAP. The CDR3 extends over 16 amino acids. The CDR3 DNA sequence: TGTGCTAGTGGTTTGGTCGCTAGGGACAGAAACTATGGCTACACCTTC. This encodes CASGLVARDRNYGYTF.

The rearrangement links TRBV11-2 to TRBJ1-1, with D uncertain. V was trimmed by 2 bases and J by 0 bases, leaving 7 bases between them. CDR3 length: 14 residues. CDR1 and CDR2 (germline): SGHAT, FQNNGV. CDR3 residues: CASSLLRMNTEAFF. The CDR3 region has the DNA TGTGCCAGCAGCTTATTGAGAATGAACACTGAAGCTTTCTTT.

V and J are TRBV5-4 and TRBJ2-7; D might be TRBD1 or TRBD2, each matching 6 bases. V was clipped by 4 bases and J by 3 bases, with 14 bases between them. Germline CDR1 and CDR2: SGHNT and YYREEE (reference sequence). CDR3 length: 14 amino acids. CDR3 DNA: TGTGCCAGCAGCGGAGGGGGGAAGGGCTACGAGCAGTACTTC. Its protein product is CASSGGGKGYEQYF.

The chain recombines TRBV6-7 with TRBJ2-2; no clear D gene. TRBV6-7 is an open reading frame whose function is uncertain. The CDR3 runs to 17 residues. V gave up 0 bases and J gave up 2 bases, with 13 bases separating them. CDR3 DNA: TGTGCCAGCAGTTACTCTTTCTGGACGACAAACACCGGGGAGCTGTTTTTT. It specifies CASSYSFWTTNTGELFF.

The chain employs TRBV6-1 and TRBJ2-7, with 8 bases matching TRBD1. The germline CDR1 and CDR2 sequences are MNHNS and SASEGT. This CDR3 has 13 residues. The V gene end was trimmed by 8 bases and the J gene end by 2 bases; junction bases not matched to a gene: 5. The CDR3 loop is CASGQGPPYEQYF. In nucleotides, the CDR3 is TGTGCCAGCGGACAGGGACCGCCCTACGAGCAGTACTTC.

Concerning this clone: The identical CDR3 is also encoded by other nucleotide sequences in the sample. This chain joins TRBV5-1 and TRBJ2-3; D is perhaps TRBD1 (5 bases). Germline lookup yields CDR1 SGHRS and CDR2 YFSETQ. The CDR3 is made up of 14 amino acids. V lost 4 bases, J lost 2 bases, and 11 bases lay in between. The CDR3 region has the DNA TGCGCCAGCAGCCTGGGGCGGCTCACAGATACGCAGTATTTT. Translation gives CASSLGRLTDTQYF.

The chain combines TRBV11-3 with TRBJ1-5; 8 bases are a match to TRBD1. Trimming at V came to 6 bases and at J to 1 base, leaving 17 bases not matched to a gene. This CDR3 has 19 residues. The V gene's germline CDR1 is SGHNT and CDR2 YENEEA. Here the CDR3 reads CASRHRTGPGLLSNQPQHF. CDR3 bases: TGTGCCAGCAGACATAGGACAGGGCCCGGGCTATTAAGCAATCAGCCCCAGCATTTT.